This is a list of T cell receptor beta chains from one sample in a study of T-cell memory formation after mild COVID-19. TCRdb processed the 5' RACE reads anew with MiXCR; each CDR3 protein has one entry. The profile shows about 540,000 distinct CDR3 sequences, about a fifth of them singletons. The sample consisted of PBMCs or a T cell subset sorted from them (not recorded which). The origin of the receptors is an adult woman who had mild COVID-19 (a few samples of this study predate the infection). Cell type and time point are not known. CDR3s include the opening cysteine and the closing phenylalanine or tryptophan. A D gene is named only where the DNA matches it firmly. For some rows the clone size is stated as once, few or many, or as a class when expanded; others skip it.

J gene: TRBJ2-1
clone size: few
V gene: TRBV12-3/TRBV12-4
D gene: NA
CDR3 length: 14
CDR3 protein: CASSFDSVYNEQFF
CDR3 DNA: TGTGCCAGCAGTTTTGATAGTGTCTACAATGAGCAGTTCTTC

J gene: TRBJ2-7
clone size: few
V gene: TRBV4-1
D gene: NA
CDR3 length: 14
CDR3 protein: CASSQGRQGYEQYF
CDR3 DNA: TGCGCCAGCAGCCAAGGTCGGCAGGGCTACGAGCAGTACTTC

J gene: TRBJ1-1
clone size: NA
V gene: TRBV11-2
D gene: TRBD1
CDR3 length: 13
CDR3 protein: CASSPQGATEAFF
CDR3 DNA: TGTGCCAGCAGCCCACAGGGGGCCACTGAAGCTTTCTTT

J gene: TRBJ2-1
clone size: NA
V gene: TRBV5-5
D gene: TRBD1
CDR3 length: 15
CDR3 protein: CASSRPDRGRNEQFF
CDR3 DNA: TGTGCCAGCAGCCGCCCGGACAGGGGGCGGAATGAGCAGTTCTTC

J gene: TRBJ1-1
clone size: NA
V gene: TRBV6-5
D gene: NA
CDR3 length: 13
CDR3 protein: CASRETGRSEAFF
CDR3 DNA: TGTGCCAGCAGAGAGACAGGCAGGTCTGAAGCTTTCTTT

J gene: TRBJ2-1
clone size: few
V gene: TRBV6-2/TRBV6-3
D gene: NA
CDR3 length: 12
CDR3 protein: CASSYPLNEQFF
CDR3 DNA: TGTGCCAGCAGTTACCCTCTCAATGAGCAGTTCTTC

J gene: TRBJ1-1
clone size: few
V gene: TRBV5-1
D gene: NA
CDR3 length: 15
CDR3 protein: CASSIRATANTEAFF
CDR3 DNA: TGCGCCAGCAGCATACGAGCGACAGCGAACACTGAAGCTTTCTTT

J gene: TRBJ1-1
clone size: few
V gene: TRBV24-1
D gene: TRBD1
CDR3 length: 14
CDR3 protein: CATRTGGTNTEAFF
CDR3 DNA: TGTGCCACCAGGACAGGGGGCACGAACACTGAAGCTTTCTTT

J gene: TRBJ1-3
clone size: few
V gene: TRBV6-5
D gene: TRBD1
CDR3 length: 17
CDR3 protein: CASSYAPQQGARNTIYF
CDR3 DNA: TGTGCCAGCAGCTACGCCCCTCAACAGGGGGCGAGGAACACCATATATTTT

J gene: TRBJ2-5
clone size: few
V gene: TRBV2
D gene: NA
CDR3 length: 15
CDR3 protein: CASKEGRGGQETQYF
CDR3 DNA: TGTGCCAGCAAAGAGGGCAGGGGGGGCCAAGAGACCCAGTACTTC

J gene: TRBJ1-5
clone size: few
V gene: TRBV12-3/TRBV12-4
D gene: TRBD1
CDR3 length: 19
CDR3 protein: CASSLSKGTGCLGNQPQHF
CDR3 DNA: TGTGCCAGCAGTTTATCAAAGGGGACAGGCTGCCTCGGCAATCAGCCCCAGCATTTT

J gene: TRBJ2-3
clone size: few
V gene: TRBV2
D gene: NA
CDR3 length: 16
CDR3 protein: CASSDRGVLPGDTQYF
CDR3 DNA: TGTGCCAGCAGTGATCGTGGGGTGCTCCCGGGGGATACGCAGTATTTT

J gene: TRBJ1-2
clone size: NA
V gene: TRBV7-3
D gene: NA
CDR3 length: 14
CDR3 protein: CASSSGYLRDGYTF
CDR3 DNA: TGTGCCAGCAGCTCAGGCTACCTCAGAGATGGCTACACCTTC

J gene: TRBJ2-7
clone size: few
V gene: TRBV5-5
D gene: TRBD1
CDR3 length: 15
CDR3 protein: CASSFAGQGVYEQYF
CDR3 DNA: TGTGCCAGCAGCTTTGCGGGACAGGGGGTCTACGAGCAGTACTTC

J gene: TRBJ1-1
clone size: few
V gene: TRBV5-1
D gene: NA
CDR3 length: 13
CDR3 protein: CASSFTVDTEAFF
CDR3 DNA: TGCGCCAGCAGCTTCACGGTAGACACTGAAGCTTTCTTT

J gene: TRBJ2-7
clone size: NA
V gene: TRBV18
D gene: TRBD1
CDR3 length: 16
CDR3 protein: CASSPRQGDLTYEQYF
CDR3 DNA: TGTGCCAGCTCACCGCGGCAGGGGGATCTTACCTACGAGCAGTACTTC

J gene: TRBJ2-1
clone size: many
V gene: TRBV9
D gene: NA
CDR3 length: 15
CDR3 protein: CASSVSGPSYNEQFF
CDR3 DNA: TGTGCCAGCAGCGTATCCGGGCCCTCCTACAATGAGCAGTTCTTC

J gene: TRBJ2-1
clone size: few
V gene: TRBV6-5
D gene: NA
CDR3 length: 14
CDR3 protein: CASSPAATSPEQFF
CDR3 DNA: TGTGCCAGTAGCCCCGCCGCGACCAGCCCTGAGCAGTTCTTC

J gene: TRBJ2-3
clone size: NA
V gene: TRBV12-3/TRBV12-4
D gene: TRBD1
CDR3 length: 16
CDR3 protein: CASTSIWDSSTDTQYF
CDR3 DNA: TGTGCCAGCACCTCCATATGGGACAGTAGCACAGATACGCAGTATTTT

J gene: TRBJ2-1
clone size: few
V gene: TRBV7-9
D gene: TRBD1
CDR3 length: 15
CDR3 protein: CASSPPGQTYNEQFF
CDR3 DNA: TGTGCCAGCAGCCCCCCGGGACAGACCTACAATGAGCAGTTCTTC

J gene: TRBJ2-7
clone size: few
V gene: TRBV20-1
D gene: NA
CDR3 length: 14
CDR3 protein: CSATDRDKLGEQYF
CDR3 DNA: TGCAGTGCTACCGACCGGGACAAGTTAGGAGAGCAGTACTTC

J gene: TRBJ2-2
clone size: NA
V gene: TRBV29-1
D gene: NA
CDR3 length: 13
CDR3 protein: CSVMTRLSRELFF
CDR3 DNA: TGCAGCGTGATGACTCGCCTGTCGAGGGAGCTGTTTTTT

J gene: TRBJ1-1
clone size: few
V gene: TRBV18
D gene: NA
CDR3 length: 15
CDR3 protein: CASSPLTPLNTEAFF
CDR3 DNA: TGTGCCAGCTCACCATTAACACCCTTGAACACTGAAGCTTTCTTT

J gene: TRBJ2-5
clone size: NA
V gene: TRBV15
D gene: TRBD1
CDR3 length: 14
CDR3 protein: CATSPRTGRETQYF
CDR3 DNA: TGTGCCACCAGCCCTAGGACAGGACGAGAGACCCAGTACTTC

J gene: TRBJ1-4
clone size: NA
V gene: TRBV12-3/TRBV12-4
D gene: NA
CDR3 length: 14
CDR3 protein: CASRNRVLNEKLFF
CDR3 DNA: TGTGCCAGCAGAAACAGGGTCCTTAATGAAAAACTGTTTTTT